This T cell receptor (beta chain) was retrieved from a study of cytomegalovirus exposure and HLA in healthy donors. The overall study: The study's early data release held roughly 90 million unique TCRs from HLA-typed donors. Overall study findings and caveats: Diagnosis of cytomegalovirus status made by the classifier reportedly showed high specificity and sensitivity. An analysis was carried out at a later point. It showed that HLA-associated TCR beta chains were more clonally expanded than equally common non-associated chains.

CDR1 LGHNA and CDR2 YNFKEQ come from the germline V gene. The CDR3 extends over 17 amino acids. Researchers ran the PCR with 60 Vbeta and 13 Jbeta primers. Clones were read by immunoSEQ multiplex PCR, and TCRdb kept only the in-frame ones, dropping some. The table has 140,000 to 150,000 clones, over 55% seen once. This clone showed up just a few times. The antigen is undetermined. The sample taken for sequencing was PBMCs. The sequence derives from a man in his forties in good health and CMV-seronegative. The chain has TRBV4-2 and TRBJ2-5; the D gene is possibly TRBD2 (6 bases). The assigned J gene may be wrong: the sequence end matches TRBJ2-7 better. The CDR3: CASSQSRPGLLSYEQYF. CDR3 DNA: TGTGCCAGCAGCCAAAGTAGACCGGGACTCCTTTCCTACGAGCAGTACTTC.